This T cell receptor beta chain was captured in a study of blood T cells in healthy people across ages. This CDR3 is 14 amino acids long. With V trimmed by 3 bases and J by 7 bases, 9 bases remained unmatched. Germline lookup yields CDR1 DFQATT and CDR2 SNEGSKA (reference sequence). General study results and limits: Expanded clonotype changes were possibly confounded by unknown donor CMV status.

Worth noting for this clonotype: Its antigen is unknown.

Sample-barcoded 5' priming and a J-beta primer mix drove a second PCR of 7 to 11 cycles. One entry per CDR3 protein results from TCRdb running MiXCR on the 5' RACE reads. The sample consists of about 1,400,000 distinct CDR3 sequences, approximately 40% of them appearing once. Peripheral blood samples of roughly 9.8 milliliters were drawn from each donor. Extraction yielded at least 6 micrograms of total RNA per sample. This chain uses TRBV20-1 with TRBJ2-7; TRBD2 agrees at 10 bases. This clonotype originated in a woman aged 18-29 years in good health. The sequenced sample was blood. Here the CDR3 reads CSASGSGRLGEQYF. The CDR3 DNA reads as TGCAGTGCTAGCGGTAGCGGGAGGCTGGGTGAGCAGTACTTC.